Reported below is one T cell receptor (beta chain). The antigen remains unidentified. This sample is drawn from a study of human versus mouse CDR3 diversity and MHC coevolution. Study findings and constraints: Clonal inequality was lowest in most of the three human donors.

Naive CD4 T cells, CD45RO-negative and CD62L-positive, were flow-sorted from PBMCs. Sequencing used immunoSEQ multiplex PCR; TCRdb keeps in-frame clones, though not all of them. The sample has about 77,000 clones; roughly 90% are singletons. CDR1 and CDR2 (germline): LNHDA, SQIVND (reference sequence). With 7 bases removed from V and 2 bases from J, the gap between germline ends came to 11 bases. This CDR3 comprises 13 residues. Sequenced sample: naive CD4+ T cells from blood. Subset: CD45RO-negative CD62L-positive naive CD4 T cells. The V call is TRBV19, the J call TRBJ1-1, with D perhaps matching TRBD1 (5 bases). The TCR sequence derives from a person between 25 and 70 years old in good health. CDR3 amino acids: CASTLTVNTEAFF. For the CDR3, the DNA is TGTGCCAGTACCTTGACAGTTAACACTGAAGCTTTCTTT.